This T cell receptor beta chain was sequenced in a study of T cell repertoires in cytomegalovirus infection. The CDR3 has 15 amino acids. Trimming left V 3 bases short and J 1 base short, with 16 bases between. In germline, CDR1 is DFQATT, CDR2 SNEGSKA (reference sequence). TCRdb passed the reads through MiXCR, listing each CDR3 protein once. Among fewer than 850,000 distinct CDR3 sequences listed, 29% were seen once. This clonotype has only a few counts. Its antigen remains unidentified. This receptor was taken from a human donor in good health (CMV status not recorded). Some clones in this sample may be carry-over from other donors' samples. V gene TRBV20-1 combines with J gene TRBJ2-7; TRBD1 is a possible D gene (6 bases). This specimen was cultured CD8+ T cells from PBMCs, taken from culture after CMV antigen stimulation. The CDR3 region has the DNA TGCAGTGCTAGGAGGGCCGGGACACTGTCCTACGAGCAGTACGTC. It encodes CSARRAGTLSYEQYV.